A selection of T cell receptor beta chains follows, all from one sample in a study of cytomegalovirus exposure and HLA in healthy donors. Clones were read by immunoSEQ multiplex PCR, and TCRdb kept only the in-frame ones, dropping some. The data show about 86,000 clones, roughly 77% seen once. Sequencing used PBMCs. These receptors were taken from a woman aged 40 to 50 in good health and CMV-seropositive. Both conserved end residues are part of each CDR3. A D gene is named only where the DNA matches it firmly. Not all rows give a size; the values are once, few, many and, for expanded clones, a class.

TRBJ2-1,.,TRBV6-6,TRBD1,CASSYSGTGGNEQFF,TGTGCCAGCAGTTACTCAGGGACAGGGGGGAATGAGCAGTTCTTC
TRBJ2-2,.,TRBV14,TRBD2,CASKRTGGLSGELFF,TGTGCCAGCAAGCGGACGGGAGGGCTGTCCGGGGAGCTGTTTTTT
TRBJ1-4,.,TRBV6-5,.,CASRFRAGEKLFF,TGTGCCAGCCGCTTCCGGGCGGGGGAAAAACTGTTTTTT
TRBJ1-1,.,TRBV2,TRBD1,CASSEGTGFLNTEAFF,TGTGCCAGCAGTGAAGGGACAGGGTTTTTGAACACTGAAGCTTTCTTT
TRBJ2-5,.,TRBV9,TRBD1,CASSHRDRVLGAETQYF,TGTGCCAGCAGCCACCGGGACAGGGTTTTAGGGGCAGAGACCCAGTACTTC
TRBJ2-7,.,TRBV4-2,TRBD2,CASSQVLAGGSEQYF,TGTGCCAGCAGCCAAGTCCTAGCGGGAGGAAGCGAGCAGTACTTC
TRBJ2-1,.,TRBV19,TRBD1,CASSTRDRAYNEQFF,TGTGCCAGTAGTACCCGGGACAGGGCTTACAATGAGCAGTTCTTC
TRBJ1-2,.,TRBV25-1,.,CASSASGKGYGYTF,TGTGCCAGCAGTGCCTCGGGAAAGGGCTATGGCTACACCTTC
TRBJ1-3,.,TRBV7-9,.,CASSIAGSVSGNTIYF,TGTGCCAGCAGTATCGCGGGGTCTGTGTCTGGAAACACCATATATTTT
TRBJ2-5,once,TRBV27,.,CASSATGTPYQETQYF,TGTGCCAGCAGTGCCACCGGGACACCGTACCAAGAGACCCAGTACTTC
TRBJ2-3,.,TRBV5-4,TRBD2,CASSFRRGSGGADTQYF,TGTGCCAGCAGTTTCCGCAGGGGTAGCGGGGGAGCAGATACGCAGTATTTT
TRBJ1-1,.,TRBV19,TRBD1,CASTMGDRQNTEAFF,TGTGCCAGTACCATGGGGGACAGGCAGAACACTGAAGCTTTCTTT
TRBJ1-4,once,TRBV6-5,TRBD1,CASSGTGGFEKLFF,TGTGCCAGCAGTGGGACAGGGGGCTTTGAAAAACTGTTTTTT
TRBJ1-1,.,TRBV7-6,.,CASSLVGGWVNTEAFF,TGTGCCAGCAGCTTAGTGGGGGGTTGGGTGAACACTGAAGCTTTCTTT
TRBJ2-3,.,TRBV25-1,TRBD1,CASKGQMSTDTQYF,TGTGCCAGCAAGGGACAGATGAGCACAGATACGCAGTATTTT
TRBJ2-5,.,TRBV2,TRBD1,CASSGQGWETQYF,TGTGCCAGCTCCGGACAGGGATGGGAGACCCAGTACTTC
TRBJ2-5,.,TRBV5-4,.,CASSLASASQETQYF,TGTGCCAGCAGCTTGGCCTCAGCGAGCCAAGAGACCCAGTACTTC
TRBJ2-3,.,TRBV9,.,CASSFIPYSSDSTDTQYF,TGTGCCAGCAGCTTCATTCCTTACTCTAGCGATAGCACAGATACGCAGTATTTT
TRBJ1-1,once,TRBV14,TRBD1,CASSQQGGFTEAFF,TGTGCCAGCAGCCAGCAGGGGGGCTTCACTGAAGCTTTCTTT
TRBJ1-1,.,TRBV6-1,TRBD1,CASSQMQGGHTEAFF,TGTGCCAGCAGTCAGATGCAGGGGGGTCACACTGAAGCTTTCTTT
TRBJ1-5,.,TRBV5-8,.,CASSFVRNQPQHF,TGTGCCAGCAGCTTTGTCAGGAATCAGCCCCAGCATTTT